This T cell receptor (beta chain) originates from a study of response to subunit inactivated influenza vaccine. V lost 7 bases and J lost 5, with 20 bases in between. There are 15 residues in the CDR3. Notes on the study in general: New T cells are recruited in small numbers by each seasonal influenza vaccination, according to the authors' suggestion.

On this clonotype itself: Its antigen is not identified.

TCRdb redid the calling of the RT-PCR reads with MiXCR, one entry per CDR3 protein. The sample has hundreds of thousands of distinct CDR3 sequences, 11% seen once; the top ten hold 9.5% to 11%. The data also belong to a second study, concerning T cells expressing NK-cell markers. That study reports: For TCR beta, cDNA was produced by 5'RACE template switching with UMIs. In the group of eight sequenced donors, seven were HCMV-seropositive and one was seronegative. Topping the CD3+CD56-NKG2C+ fraction as well were these clonotypes, in a handful of donors. HCMV specificity of expanded NKG2C+ T cell clones remained unclear.

The chain links TRBV12-3 or TRBV12-4 to TRBJ1-2, with TRBD1 as a possible D gene (5 bases). Source: PBMCs from blood, taken on the day of vaccination. The source of this sequence is a man between 50 and 59 years old who received an inactivated influenza vaccine. The CDR3 nucleotides are TGTGCCAGCACGGCTCTTGAGACAGTATATTATGGCTACACCTTC. As protein: CASTALETVYYGYTF.